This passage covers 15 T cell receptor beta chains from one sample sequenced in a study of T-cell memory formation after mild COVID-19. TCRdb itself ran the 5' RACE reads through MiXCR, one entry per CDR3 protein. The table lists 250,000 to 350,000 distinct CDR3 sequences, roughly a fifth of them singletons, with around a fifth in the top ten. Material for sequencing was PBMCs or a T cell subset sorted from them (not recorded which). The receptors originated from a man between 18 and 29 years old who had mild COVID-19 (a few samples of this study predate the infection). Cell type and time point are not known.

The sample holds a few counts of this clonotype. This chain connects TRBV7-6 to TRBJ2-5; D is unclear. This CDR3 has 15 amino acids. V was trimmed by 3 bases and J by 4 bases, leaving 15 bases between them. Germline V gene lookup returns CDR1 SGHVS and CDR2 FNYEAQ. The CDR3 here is CASSFSGRMGETQYF. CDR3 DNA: TGTGCCAGCAGCTTCTCGGGCAGAATGGGAGAGACCCAGTACTTC.

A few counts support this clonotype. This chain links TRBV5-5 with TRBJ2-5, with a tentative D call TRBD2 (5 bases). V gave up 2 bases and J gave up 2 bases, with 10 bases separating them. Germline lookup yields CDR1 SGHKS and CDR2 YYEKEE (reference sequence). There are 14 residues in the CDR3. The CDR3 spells CASSFHGVQETQYF. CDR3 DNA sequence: TGTGCCAGCAGCTTTCACGGGGTACAAGAGACCCAGTACTTC.

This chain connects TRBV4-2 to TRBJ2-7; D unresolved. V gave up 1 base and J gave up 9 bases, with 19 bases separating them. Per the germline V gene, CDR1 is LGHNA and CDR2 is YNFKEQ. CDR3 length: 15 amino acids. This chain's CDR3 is CASSQGLTGLLTQYF. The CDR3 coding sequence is TGTGCCAGCAGCCAAGGACTGACCGGGCTTCTTACGCAGTACTTC.

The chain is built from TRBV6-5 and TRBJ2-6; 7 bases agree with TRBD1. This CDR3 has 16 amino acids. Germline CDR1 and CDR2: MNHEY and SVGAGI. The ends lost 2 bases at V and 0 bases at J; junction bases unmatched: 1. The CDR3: CASSYGTVSGANVLTF. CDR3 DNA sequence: TGTGCCAGCAGTTACGGGACAGTCTCTGGGGCCAACGTCCTGACTTTC.

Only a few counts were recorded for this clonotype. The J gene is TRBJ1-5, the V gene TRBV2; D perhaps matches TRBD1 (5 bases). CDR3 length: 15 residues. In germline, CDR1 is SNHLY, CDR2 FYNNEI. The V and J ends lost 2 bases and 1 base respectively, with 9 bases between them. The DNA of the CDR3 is TGTGCCAGCAGTGAACAGGGAATAAGCAATCAGCCCCAGCATTTT. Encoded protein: CASSEQGISNQPQHF.

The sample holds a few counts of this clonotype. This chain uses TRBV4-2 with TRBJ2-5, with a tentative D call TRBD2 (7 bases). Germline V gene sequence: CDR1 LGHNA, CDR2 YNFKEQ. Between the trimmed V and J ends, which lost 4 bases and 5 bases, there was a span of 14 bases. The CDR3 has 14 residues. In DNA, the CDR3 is TGTGCCAGCAGCCGGGACAAGGGAGGGGAGACCCAGTACTTC. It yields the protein CASSRDKGGETQYF.

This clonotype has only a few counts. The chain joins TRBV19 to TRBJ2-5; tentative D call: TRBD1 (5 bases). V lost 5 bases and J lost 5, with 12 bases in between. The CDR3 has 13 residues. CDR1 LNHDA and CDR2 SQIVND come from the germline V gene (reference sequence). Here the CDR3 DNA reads TGTGCCAGTAGTGAGACAGTTTCGGAGACCCAGTACTTC. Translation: CASSETVSETQYF.

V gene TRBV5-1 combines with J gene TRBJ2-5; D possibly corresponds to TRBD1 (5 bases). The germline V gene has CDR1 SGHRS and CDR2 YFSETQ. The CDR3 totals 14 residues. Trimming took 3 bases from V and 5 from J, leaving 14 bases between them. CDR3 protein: CASSSRPGQETQYF. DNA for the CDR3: TGCGCCAGCAGCTCCCGGCCAGGGCAGGAGACCCAGTACTTC.

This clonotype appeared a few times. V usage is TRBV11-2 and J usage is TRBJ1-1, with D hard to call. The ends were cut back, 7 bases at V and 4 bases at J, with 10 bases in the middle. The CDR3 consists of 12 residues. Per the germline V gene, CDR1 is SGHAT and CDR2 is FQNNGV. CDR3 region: CASTRAVTEAFF. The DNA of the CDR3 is TGTGCCAGCACCCGGGCCGTCACTGAAGCTTTCTTT.

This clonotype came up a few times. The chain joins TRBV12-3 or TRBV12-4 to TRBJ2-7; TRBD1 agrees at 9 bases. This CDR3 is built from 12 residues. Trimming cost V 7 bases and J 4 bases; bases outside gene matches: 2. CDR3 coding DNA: TGTGCCAGCACTGGGACAGGGTACGAGCAGTACTTC. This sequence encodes CASTGTGYEQYF.

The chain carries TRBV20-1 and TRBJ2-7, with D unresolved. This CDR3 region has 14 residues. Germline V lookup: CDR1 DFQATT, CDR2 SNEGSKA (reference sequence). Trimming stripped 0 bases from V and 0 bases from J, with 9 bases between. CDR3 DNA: TGCAGTGCTAGAGATGCATGGAGCTCCTACGAGCAGTACTTC. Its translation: CSARDAWSSYEQYF.

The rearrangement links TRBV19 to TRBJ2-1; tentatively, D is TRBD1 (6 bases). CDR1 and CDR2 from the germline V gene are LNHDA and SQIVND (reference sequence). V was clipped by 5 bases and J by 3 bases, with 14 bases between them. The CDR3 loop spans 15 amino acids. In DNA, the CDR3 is TGTGCCAGTAGTCCTGGACAGTCTTACTACAATGAGCAGTTCTTC. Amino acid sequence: CASSPGQSYYNEQFF.

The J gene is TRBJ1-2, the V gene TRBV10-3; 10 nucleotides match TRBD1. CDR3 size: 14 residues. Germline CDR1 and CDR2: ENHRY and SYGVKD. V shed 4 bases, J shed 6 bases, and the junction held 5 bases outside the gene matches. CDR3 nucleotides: TGTGCCATCAGTGCCTATGGACAGGGGGATGGCTACACCTTC. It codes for CAISAYGQGDGYTF.

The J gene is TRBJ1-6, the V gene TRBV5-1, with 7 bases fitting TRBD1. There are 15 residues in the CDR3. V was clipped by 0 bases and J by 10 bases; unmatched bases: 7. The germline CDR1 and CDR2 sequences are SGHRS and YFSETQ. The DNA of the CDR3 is TGCGCCAGCAGCTTGGGGCAGGGGGAAGGATCACCCCTCCACTTT. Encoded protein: CASSLGQGEGSPLHF. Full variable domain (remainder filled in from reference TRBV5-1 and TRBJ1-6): KAGVTQTPRYLIKTRGQQVTLSCSPISGHRSVSWYQQTPGQGLQFLFEYFSETQRNKGNFPGRFSGRQFSNSRSEMNVSTLELGDSALYLCASSLGQGEGSPLHFGNGTRLTVT.

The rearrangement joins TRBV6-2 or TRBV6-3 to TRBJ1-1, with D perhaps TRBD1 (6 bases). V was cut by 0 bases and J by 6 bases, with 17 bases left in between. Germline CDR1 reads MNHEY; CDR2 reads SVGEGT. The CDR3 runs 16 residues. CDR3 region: CASSYSIPTGPPEAFF. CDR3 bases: TGTGCCAGCAGTTACTCGATTCCTACAGGGCCGCCTGAAGCTTTCTTT.